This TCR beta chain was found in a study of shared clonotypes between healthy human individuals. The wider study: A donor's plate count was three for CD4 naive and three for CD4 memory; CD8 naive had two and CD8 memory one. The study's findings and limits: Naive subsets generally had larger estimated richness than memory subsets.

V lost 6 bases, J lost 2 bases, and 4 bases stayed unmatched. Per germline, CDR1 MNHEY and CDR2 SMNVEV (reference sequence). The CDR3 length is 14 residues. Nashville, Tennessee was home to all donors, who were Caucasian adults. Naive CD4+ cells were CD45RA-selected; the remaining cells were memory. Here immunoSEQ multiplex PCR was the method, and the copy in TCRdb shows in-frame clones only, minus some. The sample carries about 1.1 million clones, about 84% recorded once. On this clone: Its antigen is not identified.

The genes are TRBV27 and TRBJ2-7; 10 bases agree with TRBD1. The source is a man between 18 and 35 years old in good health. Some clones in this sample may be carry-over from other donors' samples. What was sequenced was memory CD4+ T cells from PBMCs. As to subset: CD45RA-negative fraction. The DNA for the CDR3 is TGTGCCAGCAGAAGACAGGGGGCGGCCTACGAGCAGTACTTC. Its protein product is CASRRQGAAYEQYF.